These T cell receptor beta chains were read from a single sample in a study of blood T cell repertoires in COVID-19. Profiling relied on immunoSEQ multiplex PCR, and the TCRdb table lists in-frame clones only, not all of them. Of a few hundred thousand clones detected, 90% appear once; the ten largest clones hold around 4.5%. Sequencing was done on a sample of PBMCs or T cells enriched from blood (not recorded which). The receptors shown here come from a woman aged 18 to 35 with acute COVID-19. Each CDR3 is given with its conserved first and last residue. D genes are given only for firm matches. Part of the rows lack a size; the others show once, few, many or a class for expanded clones.

J gene	D gene	clone size	V gene	CDR3 protein	CDR3 DNA
TRBJ1-1	-	-	TRBV2	CASSLQLTEAFF	TGTGCCAGCAGTTTACAGTTAACTGAAGCTTTCTTT
TRBJ2-1	TRBD2	-	TRBV5-1	CASSLGTSAHNEQFF	TGCGCCAGCAGCTTGGGGACTAGCGCCCACAATGAGCAGTTCTTC
TRBJ1-1	-	-	TRBV6-5	CASQGTPGTEAFF	TGTGCCAGCCAGGGGACACCCGGGACTGAAGCTTTCTTT
TRBJ1-6	-	-	TRBV10-3	CAISVQGFSPLHF	TGTGCCATCAGTGTTCAGGGGTTCTCACCCCTCCACTTT
TRBJ2-1	TRBD1	-	TRBV27	CASSLVRGPYNEQFF	TGTGCCAGCAGTTTAGTGAGGGGGCCCTACAATGAGCAGTTCTTC
TRBJ2-1	TRBD2	once	TRBV4-2	CASSQGVLAGITSSYNEQFF	TGTGCCAGCAGCCAAGGTGTCCTAGCGGGCATCACCAGCTCCTACAATGAGCAGTTCTTC
TRBJ1-6	TRBD1	-	TRBV5-6	CASSFLQGAVYNSPLHF	TGTGCCAGCAGCTTTCTACAGGGGGCAGTCTATAATTCACCCCTCCACTTT
TRBJ1-5	TRBD1	-	TRBV2	CASTSQGLPNQPQHF	TGTGCCAGCACCTCACAGGGGCTACCTAATCAGCCCCAGCATTTT
TRBJ2-7	TRBD2	-	TRBV30	CAWSRSGGAREQYF	TGTGCCTGGAGCAGATCGGGAGGCGCTAGGGAGCAGTACTTC
TRBJ2-1	TRBD2	once	TRBV24-1	CATSDLGTSGSGEQFF	TGTGCCACCAGTGATTTAGGGACTAGCGGGAGCGGTGAGCAGTTCTTC
TRBJ2-1	-	-	TRBV5-1	CASSRGGSEQFF	TGCGCCAGCAGTAGAGGGGGTAGTGAGCAGTTCTTC
TRBJ1-5	-	once	TRBV3-1/TRBV3-2	CASSQSGDNQPQHF	TGTGCCAGCAGCCAATCAGGGGACAATCAGCCCCAGCATTTT
TRBJ2-2	TRBD2	-	TRBV7-6	CASSLQGRDFGNTGELFF	TGTGCCAGCAGCTTGCAAGGGAGGGACTTCGGGAACACCGGGGAGCTGTTTTTT
TRBJ1-2	TRBD1	-	TRBV28	CASSPRDRGDYGYTF	TGTGCCAGCAGTCCCCGGGACAGGGGAGACTATGGCTACACCTTC
TRBJ1-2	-	-	TRBV19	CASSARDYTF	TGTGCCAGTAGTGCCAGGGACTACACCTTC
TRBJ2-1	TRBD2	-	TRBV25-1	CASSEWLLAGVGNEQFF	TGTGCCAGCAGTGAATGGTTACTAGCGGGAGTAGGGAATGAGCAGTTCTTC
TRBJ2-5	-	once	TRBV21-1	CASSKDKQETQYF	TGTGCCAGCAGCAAAGACAAGCAAGAGACCCAGTACTTC
TRBJ2-2	-	-	TRBV19	CASHGGRGNTGELFF	TGTGCCAGTCATGGGGGCAGGGGGAACACCGGGGAGCTGTTTTTT
TRBJ2-2	TRBD1	few	TRBV7-3	CASRGTENTGELFF	TGTGCCAGCAGGGGGACAGAGAACACCGGGGAGCTGTTTTTT
TRBJ2-3	TRBD2	-	TRBV4-1	CASSQEVIGLAGKDTQYF	TGCGCCAGCAGCCAAGAGGTGATCGGACTAGCGGGAAAAGATACGCAGTATTTT
TRBJ1-1	-	few	TRBV15	CATSRDWETEAFF	TGTGCCACCAGCAGAGATTGGGAGACTGAAGCTTTCTTT
TRBJ2-1	TRBD2	once	TRBV11-2	CASSSLAGGPNEQFF	TGTGCCAGCAGCTCCCTAGCGGGAGGGCCAAATGAGCAGTTCTTC
TRBJ1-5	-	-	TRBV18	CASSPPSVTVNQPQHF	TGTGCCAGCTCACCTCCGTCAGTGACAGTCAATCAGCCCCAGCATTTT
TRBJ1-5	-	-	TRBV28	CASSPWGGPPQPQHF	TGTGCCAGCAGTCCGTGGGGGGGCCCACCTCAACCCCAGCATTTT
TRBJ2-1	TRBD2	-	TRBV10-1	CASSEGRAGASYNEQFF	TGCGCCAGCAGTGAGGGTAGAGCGGGAGCCTCCTACAATGAGCAGTTCTTC
TRBJ2-5	-	-	TRBV6-5	CASRVTGIGTQYF	TGTGCCAGCAGGGTCACAGGGATTGGGACCCAGTACTTC
TRBJ2-5	-	-	TRBV19	CASSIPGEETQYF	TGTGCCAGTAGTATTCCGGGGGAAGAGACCCAGTACTTC
TRBJ1-4	TRBD1	-	TRBV5-1	CASSLGTASPVGNEKLFF	TGCGCCAGCAGCCTGGGGACAGCCTCCCCGGTGGGTAATGAAAAACTGTTTTTT
TRBJ2-1	TRBD2	-	TRBV14	CASSQVVLAGVYEQFF	TGTGCCAGCAGCCAAGTTGTTCTAGCGGGAGTCTATGAGCAGTTCTTC
TRBJ2-5	-	-	TRBV27	CASSRGLLGQETQYF	TGTGCCAGCAGTAGGGGACTGCTCGGCCAAGAGACCCAGTACTTC
TRBJ1-4	TRBD1	-	TRBV3-1/TRBV3-2	CASSLTGYSEKLFF	TGTGCCAGCAGCTTGACAGGGTATAGCGAAAAACTGTTTTTT
TRBJ2-3	-	-	TRBV29-1	CSAGTGTDTQYF	TGCAGCGCTGGGACTGGCACAGATACGCAGTATTTT
TRBJ1-1	TRBD1	once	TRBV27	CASSPRAGGGTEAFF	TGTGCCAGCAGTCCACGAGCAGGGGGCGGGACTGAAGCTTTCTTT
TRBJ1-2	TRBD1	-	TRBV19	CASSIVSTGTGYTF	TGTGCCAGTAGTATAGTTTCGACAGGGACTGGCTACACCTTC
TRBJ1-5	-	-	TRBV28	CASSFMGQPQHF	TGTGCCAGCAGCTTTATGGGCCAGCCCCAGCATTTT
TRBJ2-2	-	-	TRBV7-9	CASSPGGSAGPGELFF	TGTGCCAGCAGCCCTGGGGGGTCGGCCGGACCCGGGGAGCTGTTTTTT
TRBJ1-1	TRBD1	many	TRBV28	CASSSQGAIRDEAFF	TGTGCCAGCAGCTCGCAGGGGGCGATTAGGGATGAAGCTTTCTTT
TRBJ1-2	TRBD1	once	TRBV9	CASNGQGGGLGYTF	TGTGCCAGCAACGGACAGGGTGGAGGCCTAGGCTACACCTTC
TRBJ1-2	TRBD1	-	TRBV5-6	CASSWGTGLGGYTF	TGTGCCAGCAGCTGGGGGACAGGACTTGGTGGCTACACCTTC
TRBJ1-2	-	-	TRBV6-4	CASSDSSGSGSYTF	TGTGCCAGCAGTGACTCCTCAGGGTCAGGGAGCTACACCTTC
TRBJ2-1	TRBD2	-	TRBV7-6	CASSSEGGGGYNEQFF	TGTGCCAGCAGCTCCGAAGGCGGGGGGGGCTACAATGAGCAGTTCTTC
TRBJ2-1	-	-	TRBV11-3	CASSLEGPSSYNEQFF	TGTGCCAGCAGCTTAGAGGGCCCCAGCTCCTACAATGAGCAGTTCTTC
TRBJ1-1	-	-	TRBV28	CASRSGSMGTEAFF	TGTGCCAGCAGGTCCGGGTCCATGGGCACTGAAGCTTTCTTT
TRBJ2-7	-	-	TRBV28	CASSFPSSYEQYF	TGTGCCAGCAGTTTTCCCTCTTCCTACGAGCAGTACTTC
TRBJ2-7	TRBD2	-	TRBV5-4	CASSLGALAGTRGYEQYF	TGTGCCAGCAGCTTGGGGGCCCTAGCGGGAACAAGAGGCTACGAGCAGTACTTC
TRBJ2-5	-	few	TRBV4-2	CASSQSDRSEGQETQYF	TGTGCCAGCAGCCAAAGCGACAGGTCCGAGGGCCAAGAGACCCAGTACTTC
TRBJ2-7	TRBD2	-	TRBV7-2	CASSFGSSGYEQYF	TGTGCCAGCAGCTTTGGATCTAGCGGCTACGAGCAGTACTTC
TRBJ2-7	-	-	TRBV3-1/TRBV3-2	CASSQPGSTYEQYF	TGTGCCAGCAGCCAACCCGGGTCCACCTACGAGCAGTACTTC
TRBJ1-6	-	-	TRBV6-6	CASSPREDSPLHF	TGTGCCAGCAGCCCCCGGGAGGATTCACCCCTCCACTTT
TRBJ1-2	-	once	TRBV2	CASSAGGAGYTF	TGTGCCAGCAGTGCGGGGGGTGCGGGCTACACCTTC
TRBJ2-7	-	-	TRBV13	CASSSRQTSYEQYF	TGTGCCAGCAGCTCGAGACAGACTAGCTACGAGCAGTACTTC
TRBJ1-6	-	-	TRBV7-6	CASSLAGGWDSPLHF	TGTGCCAGCAGCTTAGCGGGGGGGTGGGATTCACCCCTCCACTTT
TRBJ2-3	TRBD2	-	TRBV9	CASSVTGGPQYF	TGTGCCAGCAGCGTAACGGGGGGTCCGCAGTATTTT
TRBJ2-7	-	-	TRBV7-9	CASSLGWDSSREQYF	TGTGCCAGCAGCTTAGGGTGGGACTCCAGTCGCGAGCAGTACTTC
TRBJ2-3	TRBD2	-	TRBV9	CASSVGAGEESDTQYF	TGTGCCAGCAGCGTGGGAGCGGGAGAAGAATCGGATACGCAGTATTTT
TRBJ1-1	-	-	TRBV19	CASTASARENTEAFF	TGTGCCAGTACAGCGTCAGCCCGCGAGAACACTGAAGCTTTCTTT
TRBJ1-4	-	once	TRBV7-2	CASSLYSDEKLFF	TGTGCCAGCAGCTTGTATTCAGATGAAAAACTGTTTTTT
TRBJ1-5	-	-	TRBV5-6	CASSSSTTGTNQPQHF	TGTGCCAGCAGCAGCAGTACAACAGGTACCAATCAGCCCCAGCATTTT
TRBJ2-2	-	-	TRBV7-2	CASSAPSVPGELFF	TGTGCCAGCAGCGCGCCGTCGGTCCCCGGGGAGCTGTTTTTT